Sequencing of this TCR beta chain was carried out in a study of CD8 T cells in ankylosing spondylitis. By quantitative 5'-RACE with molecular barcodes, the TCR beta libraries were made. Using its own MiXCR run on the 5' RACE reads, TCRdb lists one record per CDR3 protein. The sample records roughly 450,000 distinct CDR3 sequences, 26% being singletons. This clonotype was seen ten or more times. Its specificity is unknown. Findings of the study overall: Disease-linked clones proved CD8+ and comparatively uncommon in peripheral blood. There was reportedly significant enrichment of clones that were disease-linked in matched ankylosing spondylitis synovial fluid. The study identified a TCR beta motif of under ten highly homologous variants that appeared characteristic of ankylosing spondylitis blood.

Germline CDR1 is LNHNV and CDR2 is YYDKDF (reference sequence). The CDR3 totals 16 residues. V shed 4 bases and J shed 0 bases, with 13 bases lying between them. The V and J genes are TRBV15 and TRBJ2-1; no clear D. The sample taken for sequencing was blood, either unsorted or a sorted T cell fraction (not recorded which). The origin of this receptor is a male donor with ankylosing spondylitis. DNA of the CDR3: TGTGCCACCAGCACCCGACGGGCAAGCTCCTACAATGAGCAGTTCTTC. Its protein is CATSTRRASSYNEQFF.